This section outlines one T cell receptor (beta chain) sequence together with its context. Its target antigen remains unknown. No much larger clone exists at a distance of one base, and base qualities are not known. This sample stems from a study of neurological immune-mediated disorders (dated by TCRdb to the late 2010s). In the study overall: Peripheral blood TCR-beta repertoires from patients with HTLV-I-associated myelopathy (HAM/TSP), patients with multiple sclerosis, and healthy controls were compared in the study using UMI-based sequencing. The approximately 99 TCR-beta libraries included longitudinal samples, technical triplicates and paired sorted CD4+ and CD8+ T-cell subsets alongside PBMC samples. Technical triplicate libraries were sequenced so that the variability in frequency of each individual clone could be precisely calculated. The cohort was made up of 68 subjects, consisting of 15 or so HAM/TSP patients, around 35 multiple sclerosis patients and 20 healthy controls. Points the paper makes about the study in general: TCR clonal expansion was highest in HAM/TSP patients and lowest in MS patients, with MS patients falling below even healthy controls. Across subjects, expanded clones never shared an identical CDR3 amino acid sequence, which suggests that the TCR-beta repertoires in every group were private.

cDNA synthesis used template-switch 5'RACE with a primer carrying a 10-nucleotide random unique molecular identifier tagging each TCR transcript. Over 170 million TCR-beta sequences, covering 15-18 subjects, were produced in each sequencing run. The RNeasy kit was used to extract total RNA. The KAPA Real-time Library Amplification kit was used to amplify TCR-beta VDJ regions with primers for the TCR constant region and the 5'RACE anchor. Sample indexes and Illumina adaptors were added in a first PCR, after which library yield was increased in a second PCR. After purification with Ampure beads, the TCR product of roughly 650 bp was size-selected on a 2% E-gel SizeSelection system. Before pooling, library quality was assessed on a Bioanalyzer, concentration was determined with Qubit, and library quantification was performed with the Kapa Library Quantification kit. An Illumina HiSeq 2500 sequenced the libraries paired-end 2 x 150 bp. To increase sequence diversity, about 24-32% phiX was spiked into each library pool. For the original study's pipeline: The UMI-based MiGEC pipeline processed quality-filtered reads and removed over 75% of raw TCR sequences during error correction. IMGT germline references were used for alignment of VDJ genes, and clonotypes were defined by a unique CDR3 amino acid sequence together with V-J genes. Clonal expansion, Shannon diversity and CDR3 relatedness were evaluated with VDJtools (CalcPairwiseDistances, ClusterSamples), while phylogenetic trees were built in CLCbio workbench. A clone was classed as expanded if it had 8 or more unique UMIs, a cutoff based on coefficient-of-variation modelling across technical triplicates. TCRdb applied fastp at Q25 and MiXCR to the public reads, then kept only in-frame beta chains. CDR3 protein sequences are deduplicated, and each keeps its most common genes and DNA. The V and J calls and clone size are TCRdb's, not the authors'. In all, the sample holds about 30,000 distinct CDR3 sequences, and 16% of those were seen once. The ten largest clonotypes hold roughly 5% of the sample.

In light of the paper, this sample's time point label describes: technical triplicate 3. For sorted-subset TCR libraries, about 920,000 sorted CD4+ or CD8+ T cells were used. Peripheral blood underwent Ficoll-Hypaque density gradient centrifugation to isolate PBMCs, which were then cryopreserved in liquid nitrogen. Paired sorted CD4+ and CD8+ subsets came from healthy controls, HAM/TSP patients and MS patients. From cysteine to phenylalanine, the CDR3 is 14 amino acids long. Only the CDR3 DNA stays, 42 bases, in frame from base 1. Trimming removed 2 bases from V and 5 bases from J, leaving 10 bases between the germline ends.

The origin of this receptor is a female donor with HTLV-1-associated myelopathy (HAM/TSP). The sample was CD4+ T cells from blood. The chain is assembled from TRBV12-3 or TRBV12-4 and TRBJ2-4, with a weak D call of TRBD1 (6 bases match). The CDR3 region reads CASSLLGQENIQYF. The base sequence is TGTGCCAGCAGTTTATTGGGACAAGAAAACATTCAGTACTTC.